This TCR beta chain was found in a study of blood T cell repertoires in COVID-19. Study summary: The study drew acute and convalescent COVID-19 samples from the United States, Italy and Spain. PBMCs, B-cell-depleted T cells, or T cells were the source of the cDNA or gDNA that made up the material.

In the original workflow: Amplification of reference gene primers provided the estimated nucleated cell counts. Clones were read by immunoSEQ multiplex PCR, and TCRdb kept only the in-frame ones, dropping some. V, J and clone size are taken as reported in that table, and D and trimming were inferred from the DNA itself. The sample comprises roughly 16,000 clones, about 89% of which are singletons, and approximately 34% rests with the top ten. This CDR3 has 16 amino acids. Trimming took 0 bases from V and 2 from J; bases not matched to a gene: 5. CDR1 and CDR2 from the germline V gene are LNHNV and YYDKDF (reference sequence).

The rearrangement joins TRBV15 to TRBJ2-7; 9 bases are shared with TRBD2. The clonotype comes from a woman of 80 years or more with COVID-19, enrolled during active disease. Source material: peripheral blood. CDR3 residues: CATSRDIGGRAYEQYF. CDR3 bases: TGTGCCACCAGCAGAGATATTGGCGGGAGGGCCTACGAGCAGTACTTC.